The T cell receptor (beta chain) described here comes from a study of control samples from healthy donors and cancer patients. The repertoire was sequenced with immunoSEQ multiplex PCR; TCRdb's copy has only in-frame clones and lacks some. The data contain 25,000 to 35,000 clones, 91% of them singletons. The CDR3 is 16 residues long. CDR1 is SGDLS and CDR2 is YYNGEE in the germline V gene. V gave up 3 bases and J gave up 0 bases, with 13 bases separating them. The source material was PBMCs. The V call is TRBV9, the J call TRBJ1-3; a possible D gene is TRBD1 (5 bases). The TCR was taken from a man between 45 and 60 years old with lung cancer. CDR3 amino acids: CASSATGTHSGNTIYF. In DNA form, the CDR3 reads TGTGCCAGCAGCGCAACGGGGACCCACTCTGGAAACACCATATATTTT.